This TCR beta chain was recorded in a study of blood T cells in healthy people across ages. Broader study findings: Comparison with aged donors showed that long-lived donors had more naive CD4+ cells and higher diversity. Unsorted PBMCs blocked a conclusive comparison of naive and antigen-experienced cells. Older individuals had lower TCR beta diversity per million T cells (the decline was roughly linear). Strong correlation existed between TCR beta diversity and naive T cell percentage.

The use of a sample-barcoded 5' primer and a J-beta primer mix characterized a second PCR of 7 to 11 cycles. TCRdb itself ran the 5' RACE reads through MiXCR, one entry per CDR3 protein. The data show about 1.6 million distinct CDR3 sequences, with about 31% seen just once and approximately 10% held by the top ten. This clonotype was detected once. What it binds is unknown. Per the germline V gene, CDR1 is LNHDA and CDR2 is SQIVND (reference sequence). This CDR3 has 14 residues. What was sequenced was blood. The rearrangement joins TRBV19 to TRBJ2-7, with TRBD2 matching 8 bases. This receptor was obtained from a woman in her twenties or thirties in good health. The CDR3 loop reads CASGKLGDSYEQYF. CDR3 bases: TGTGCTAGCGGGAAGTTAGGGGACTCCTACGAGCAGTACTTC.